This TCR beta chain stems from a study of blood T cells in healthy people across ages. Study results and limitations: Observed TCR beta diversity per million T cells went down as age went up. This fall followed a roughly linear course with age.

V was pared by 3 bases and J by 4 bases, with 12 bases between. Germline V gene data show CDR1 as SEHNR and CDR2 as FQNEAQ (reference sequence). The CDR3 loop spans 14 amino acids. With a J-beta primer mix and a sample-barcoded 5' primer, a second PCR ran roughly 6 to 12 cycles. From the 5' RACE reads, TCRdb called clonotypes with MiXCR, one entry per CDR3 protein. The sample consists of approximately 790,000 distinct CDR3 sequences, roughly 60% of them appearing once. This clonotype was observed many times. Its antigen is still unknown. The rearrangement links TRBV7-9 to TRBJ2-5; a possible D gene is TRBD2 (6 bases). The sequenced sample was blood. The receptor was derived from a man aged 30 to 39 in good health. The CDR3 nucleotides read TGTGCCAGCAGCTTTTCGGGGGTTGGAGAGACCCAGTACTTC. This gives the protein CASSFSGVGETQYF.